This T cell receptor (beta chain) was sequenced in a study of T cell responses to AZD1222 COVID-19 vaccine. Study conclusions and caveats: There were mostly white British donors and more females than males, and clonal diversity was possibly underestimated. Two AZD1222 administrations were followed by greater Spike-specific TCR breadth and depth.

Worth noting for this clone: Its specificity is unknown.

Here immunoSEQ multiplex PCR was the method, and the copy in TCRdb shows in-frame clones only, minus some. Of 90,000 to 150,000 clones listed, 70% to 90% are singletons. This sequence was found in an adult who received the AZD1222 COVID-19 vaccine. Sequencing used peripheral blood, obtained 28 days after the second AZD1222 dose.

Written as DNA, the CDR3 is TGTGCCAGCAGCAAAGGGGGCGGGGGGTTTACAGATACGCAGTATTTT. This sequence encodes CASSKGGGGFTDTQYF. This rearrangement joins TRBV21-1 to TRBJ2-3; the D call TRBD2 from the table was never checked on the DNA. TRBV21-1 is termed a pseudogene. The CDR3 totals 16 residues.